Sequencing of this TCR beta chain was carried out in a study of shared clonotypes between healthy human individuals. This CDR3 has 15 amino acids. CDR1 and CDR2 from the germline V gene are MDHEN and SYDVKM. V lost 5 bases to trimming and J lost 9 bases; unmatched junction nucleotides: 9. Sequencing was performed with immunoSEQ multiplex PCR; in TCRdb, only in-frame clones are kept and a portion is missing. This table has over 2 million clones, about 94% appearing once. CD45RO negativity and positive selection for CCR7 defined naive CD8 cells, a population that excluded terminally differentiated effector memory CD45RA+ cells.

The V and J genes are TRBV28 and TRBJ1-6; TRBD1 matches at 8 bases. The source is a man aged 18 to 30 in good health. Material: naive CD8+ T cells sorted from blood. The CDR3 DNA follows: TGTGCCAGCAGTCCAACCCAGGGGGCCCGTTCACCCCTCCACTTT. Protein: CASSPTQGARSPLHF.